This T cell receptor beta chain was captured by sequencing in a study of blood T cell repertoires in COVID-19. Study as a whole: COVID-19 samples collected from the United States, Italy and Spain covered acute and convalescent phases. Nucleic acid was either cDNA or gDNA, and it came from T cells, B-cell-depleted T cells, or PBMCs.

The CDR3 extends over 16 amino acids. The V and J ends lost 2 bases and 10 bases respectively, with 18 bases between them. Germline-derived CDR1 and CDR2 are SGHVS and FQNEAQ. Assay: immunoSEQ multiplex PCR; the TCRdb copy retains only in-frame clones and omits some. The table lists 100,000 to 150,000 clones, around 81% of them singletons. Sequenced: peripheral blood. V and J are TRBV7-8 and TRBJ1-6; D call uncertain. This TCR was sampled from a young man with COVID-19, enrolled during active disease. CDR3 residues: CASSLINPGFGSPLHF. The CDR3 bases are TGTGCCAGCAGCTTAATCAACCCGGGTTTTGGGTCACCCCTCCACTTT.